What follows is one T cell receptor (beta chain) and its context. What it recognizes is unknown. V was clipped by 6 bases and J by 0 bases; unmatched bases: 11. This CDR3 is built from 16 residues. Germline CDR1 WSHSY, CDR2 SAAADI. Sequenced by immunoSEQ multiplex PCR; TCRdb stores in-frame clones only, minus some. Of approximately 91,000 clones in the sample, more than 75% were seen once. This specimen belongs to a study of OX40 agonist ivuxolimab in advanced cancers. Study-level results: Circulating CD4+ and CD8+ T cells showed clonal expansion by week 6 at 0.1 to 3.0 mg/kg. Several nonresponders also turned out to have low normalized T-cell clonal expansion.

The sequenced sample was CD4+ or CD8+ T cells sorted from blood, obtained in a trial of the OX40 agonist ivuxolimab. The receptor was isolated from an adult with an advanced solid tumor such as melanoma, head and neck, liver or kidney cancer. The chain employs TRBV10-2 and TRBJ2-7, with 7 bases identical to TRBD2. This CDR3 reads CASRDPSGKSSYEQYV. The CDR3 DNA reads TGCGCCAGCAGAGATCCTAGCGGTAAGAGCTCCTACGAGCAGTACGTC.